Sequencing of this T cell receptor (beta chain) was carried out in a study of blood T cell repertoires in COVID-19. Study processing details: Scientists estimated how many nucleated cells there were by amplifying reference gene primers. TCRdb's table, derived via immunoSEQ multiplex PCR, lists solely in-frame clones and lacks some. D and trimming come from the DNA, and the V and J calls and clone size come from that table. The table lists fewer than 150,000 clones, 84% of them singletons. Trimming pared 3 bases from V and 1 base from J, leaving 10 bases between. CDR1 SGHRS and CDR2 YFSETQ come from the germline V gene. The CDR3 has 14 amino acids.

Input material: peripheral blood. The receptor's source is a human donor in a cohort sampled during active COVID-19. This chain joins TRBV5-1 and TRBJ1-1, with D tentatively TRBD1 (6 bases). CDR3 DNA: TGCGCCAGCAGCTCTGGACAGACGAACACTGAAGCTTTCTTT. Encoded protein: CASSSGQTNTEAFF. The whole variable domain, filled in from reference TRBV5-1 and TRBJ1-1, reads KAGVTQTPRYLIKTRGQQVTLSCSPISGHRSVSWYQQTPGQGLQFLFEYFSETQRNKGNFPGRFSGRQFSNSRSEMNVSTLELGDSALYLCASSSGQTNTEAFFGQGTRLTVV.